These T cell receptor beta chains were read from a single sample in a study of beta chain features in type 1 diabetes. Method: immunoSEQ multiplex PCR; TCRdb's copy keeps in-frame clones and lacks some. In the table there are roughly 730,000 clones, 13% of which are singletons. Sequencing used naive CD4+ T cells from blood. All receptors come from a man aged 18 to 30 with type 1 diabetes. Both conserved end residues are part of each CDR3. D genes are given only for firm matches. Clone size appears in some rows only: once, few, many, or a class for an expanded clone.

TRBV5-1	NA	TRBJ1-5	few	TGCGCCAGCAGCTTGACAGACGGTCAGCCCCAGCATTTT	CASSLTDGQPQHF
TRBV9	NA	TRBJ2-5	few	TGTGCCAGCAGCGTAGGACGTAATCAAGAGACCCAGTACTTC	CASSVGRNQETQYF
TRBV11-3	NA	TRBJ2-1	NA	TGTGCCAGCAGCTTTAGCGATGAGCAGTTCTTC	CASSFSDEQFF
TRBV7-9	NA	TRBJ1-2	few	TGTGCCAGCAGCTTACGCCAAGGGGGAGCCCGCTATGGCTACACCTTC	CASSLRQGGARYGYTF
TRBV5-1	NA	TRBJ1-2	few	TGCGCCAGCAGCTGGAACGGGAGGGGAGGCTACACCTTC	CASSWNGRGGYTF
TRBV6-4	NA	TRBJ2-1	NA	TGTGCCAGCAGTGACCACCTCAGGGGTGAGCAGTTCTTC	CASSDHLRGEQFF
TRBV14	NA	TRBJ1-1	few	TGTGCCAGCAGCCAAGATAAGGGAAAAGCTTTCTTT	CASSQDKGKAFF
TRBV2	NA	TRBJ1-5	few	TGTGCCAGCACCCGGGGGGCGGGACAGCCCCAGCATTTT	CASTRGAGQPQHF
TRBV10-3	NA	TRBJ1-2	few	TGTGCCATCAGTGAGTCTTGGGGAGTGGATGGCTACACCTTC	CAISESWGVDGYTF
TRBV27	NA	TRBJ2-1	NA	TGTGCCAGCAGTTTCCCTCTCGGGGAGCAGTTCTTC	CASSFPLGEQFF
TRBV9	NA	TRBJ1-5	few	TGTGCCTCCGGCCCAGGCAATCAGCCCCAGCATTTT	CASGPGNQPQHF
TRBV18	TRBD1	TRBJ1-5	NA	TGTGCCAGCTCACCACCGGGACAGGGGGATCATCAGCCCCAGCATTTT	CASSPPGQGDHQPQHF
TRBV5-1	TRBD1	TRBJ1-1	few	TGCGCCAGCAGCCCCCCTGCCGGGACAGGAGAAGCTTTCTTT	CASSPPAGTGEAFF
TRBV30	TRBD1	TRBJ2-5	NA	TGTGCCTGGGCCGGACAGGGGAGGACCCAGTACTTC	CAWAGQGRTQYF
TRBV4-2	NA	TRBJ2-7	few	TGTGCCAGCAGCCAAGATCGGACAGCTCTTACCTACGAGCAGTACTTC	CASSQDRTALTYEQYF
TRBV15	NA	TRBJ1-6	NA	TGTGCCACCGGGGTTGGGTCTTCACCCCTCCACTTT	CATGVGSSPLHF
TRBV19	NA	TRBJ2-5	NA	TGTGCCAGTAGTCCCATCCCAGGGGAGACCCAGTACTTC	CASSPIPGETQYF
TRBV23-1	NA	TRBJ1-1	NA	TGCGCCAGCAGAAAGGAGGACAGCCGAAACACTGAAGCTTTCTTT	CASRKEDSRNTEAFF
TRBV7-9	NA	TRBJ1-5	few	TGTGCCAGCAGCTTGGGAGTGGGGTTTAGCAATCAGCCCCAGCATTTT	CASSLGVGFSNQPQHF
TRBV11-2	TRBD2	TRBJ2-5	NA	TGTGCCAGCAGCGCTTCGACTAGCGCGGGGGAGACCCAGTACTTC	CASSASTSAGETQYF
TRBV9	NA	TRBJ2-3	NA	TGTGCCAGCACCCGGGGGCTAAGCACAGATACGCAGTATTTT	CASTRGLSTDTQYF
TRBV6-1	TRBD2	TRBJ2-2	NA	TGTGCCAGCCCAGCGGGGAGACCGAACACCGGGGAGCTGTTTTTT	CASPAGRPNTGELFF
TRBV27	TRBD1	TRBJ2-7	NA	TGTGCCAGCAGTTCTGGCCCGGGACAGAACTACGAGCAGTACTTC	CASSSGPGQNYEQYF
TRBV10-3	TRBD2	TRBJ2-1	NA	TGTGCCATCAGTGAGGTAGCGGGGGCCAGCTCCTACAATGAGCAGTTCTTC	CAISEVAGASSYNEQFF
TRBV4-2	TRBD2	TRBJ2-3	few	TGTGCCAGCAGCCAAGAGTATACTAGCGGGGGGCCGCTTAGCACAGATACGCAGTATTTT	CASSQEYTSGGPLSTDTQYF
TRBV6-5	NA	TRBJ2-7	NA	TGTGCCAGCCGGGCAAATCCCGGGGGCGAGCAGTACTTC	CASRANPGGEQYF
TRBV18	NA	TRBJ1-1	few	TGTGCCAGCTCACCAATTCGCAGTGAAAGCACTGAAGCTTTCTTT	CASSPIRSESTEAFF
TRBV30	NA	TRBJ1-2	NA	TGTGCCTGGAGTGTGATACCAGGCGACTATGGCTACACCTTC	CAWSVIPGDYGYTF
TRBV14	NA	TRBJ2-6	many	TGTGCCAGCAGCCAAGCCGGGGGATTCGGGGCCAACGTCCTGACTTTC	CASSQAGGFGANVLTF
TRBV6-5	TRBD1	TRBJ1-1	NA	TGTGCCAGCAGTTACCTCATAACAGGGGGCGCGGCCGCTTTCTTT	CASSYLITGGAAAFF
TRBV6-1	NA	TRBJ2-7	few	TGTGCCAGCGGCGGAGGGTTCTACGAGCAGTACTTC	CASGGGFYEQYF
TRBV6-1	NA	TRBJ2-2	NA	TGTGCCAGCAGTGAAGTAATGACGGCCGGGGAGCTGTTTTTT	CASSEVMTAGELFF
TRBV25-1	NA	TRBJ1-6	few	TGTGCCAGCAGTGAATATGGCGGGAATTCACCCCTCCACTTT	CASSEYGGNSPLHF
TRBV6-1	TRBD1	TRBJ2-2	NA	TGTGCCAGCAGTGAAGTGGGGACAGGGTACACCGGGGAGCTGTTTTTT	CASSEVGTGYTGELFF
TRBV7-9	TRBD1	TRBJ1-6	NA	TGTGCCAGCAGTTCCGACAGGGGAGGCTCACCCCTCCACTTT	CASSSDRGGSPLHF
TRBV27	TRBD2	TRBJ2-3	NA	TGTGCCAGCAGTTTATCGTCGGGAGGCGATACGCAGTATTTT	CASSLSSGGDTQYF
TRBV9	NA	TRBJ1-2	NA	TGTGCCAGCAGCGTCGGACAGACAAACTATGGCTACACCTTC	CASSVGQTNYGYTF
TRBV4-1	TRBD2	TRBJ2-1	few	TGCGCCAGCAGCCAAGAGCGGGGGGCCAACAATGAGCAGTTCTTC	CASSQERGANNEQFF
TRBV15	TRBD1	TRBJ2-7	NA	TGTGCCACCAGCAGAGAAGGACAGGGTGGCTACGAGCAGTACTTC	CATSREGQGGYEQYF
TRBV30	NA	TRBJ1-1	few	TGTGCCTGGAGTCGCGGGACGCCCGTGGAAGCTTTCTTT	CAWSRGTPVEAFF
TRBV30	NA	TRBJ2-6	many	TGTGCCTGTACCTCTGGGGCCAACGTCCTGACTTTC	CACTSGANVLTF
TRBV28	NA	TRBJ2-7	few	TGTGCCAGCAGTTCAGGGTCGGGGATCTACGAGCAGTACTTC	CASSSGSGIYEQYF
TRBV29-1	TRBD2	TRBJ2-5	few	TGCAGCGTTGCCATGACTAGCGTGAAAGAGACCCAGTACTTC	CSVAMTSVKETQYF
TRBV29-1	TRBD1	TRBJ2-7	few	TGCAGCGGAGGGGACAGGGCTAGCGAGCAGTACTTC	CSGGDRASEQYF
TRBV28	NA	TRBJ2-3	NA	TGTGCCAGCAGTTTACTTGGGCTATTGGGTGCTGGGGGAGATACGCAGTATTTT	CASSLLGLLGAGGDTQYF
TRBV30	NA	TRBJ2-1	NA	TGTGCCTGGAGTGGAGGACCCAGCTCCTACAATGAGCAGTTCTTC	CAWSGGPSSYNEQFF
TRBV13	NA	TRBJ1-1	few	TGTGCCAGCAGCTTTAAGGCGGTTCTGGTGAACACTGAAGCTTTCTTT	CASSFKAVLVNTEAFF
TRBV7-2	TRBD1	TRBJ1-4	NA	TGTGCCAGCAGCTTAAGGACAGGGGAAAATGAAAAACTGTTTTTT	CASSLRTGENEKLFF
TRBV27	TRBD1	TRBJ2-2	NA	TGTGCCAGCAGTTCCGACAGGGGCGGTGGGGAGCTGTTTTTT	CASSSDRGGGELFF
TRBV30	NA	TRBJ2-2	NA	TGTGCCTGGACCCAATTCGGTACCCTTAGGGCCGGGGAGCTGTTTTTT	CAWTQFGTLRAGELFF
TRBV5-1	NA	TRBJ2-5	NA	TGCGCCAGCAGCTTGGGACAGTCAGAGACCCAGTACTTC	CASSLGQSETQYF
TRBV11-2	NA	TRBJ1-1	NA	TGTGCCAGCAGCCCTACAGGGCTGAACACTGAAGCTTTCTTT	CASSPTGLNTEAFF
TRBV6-6	NA	TRBJ2-6	NA	TGTGCCAGCAGTTTTACAGGTCTAAGAGCCAACGTCCTGACTTTC	CASSFTGLRANVLTF
TRBV29-1	TRBD1	TRBJ2-7	NA	TGCAGCGCGGGACAGTACTCCTACGAGCAGTACTTC	CSAGQYSYEQYF
TRBV30	NA	TRBJ1-2	NA	TGTGCCTGGACAGGGGCCTATGGCTACACCTTC	CAWTGAYGYTF